This T cell receptor (beta chain) was documented in a study of blood T cell repertoires in COVID-19 (dated by TCRdb to 2019 to 2021). For the study in its entirety: Samples covering the acute and convalescent phases of COVID-19 were provided by collaborators in the United States, Italy and Spain. The material from the prospective study consisted of cDNA or gDNA derived from T cells, B-cell-depleted T cells, or PBMCs. Deeply sampled blood TCRbeta repertoires from subjects exposed to, actively infected with, or recovered from COVID-19 were included in the dataset. A freely available public database, intended as a resource for researchers studying the immune response to SARS-CoV-2, is where the repertoires were released. The samples were drawn from the first 160 participants of the ongoing ImmuneRACE study and from 1,254 subjects provided by 6 global collaborators. Nearly every sample came with metadata listing a de-identified subject ID, COVID-19 status, age in years and sex. Where HLA class I and class II types were available, the types were taken from metadata supplied by the sample provider, not from assay-based typing. Findings and caveats that apply to the study as a whole: The amount of clinical and demographic metadata varied by source and participant and was provided uncurated.

A single count supports this clone. What this receptor recognizes is not known. Within one base of it there is no much larger clone, and no base qualities were kept. The collaborating institutions used their own protocols to collect whole blood in K2EDTA tubes. For TCRbeta analysis, collaborator samples were shipped as frozen whole blood, as isolated PBMCs, or as DNA extracted from either sample type. TCRbeta CDR3 regions were amplified from genomic DNA by means of the immunoSEQ Assay, a bias-controlled multiplex PCR. Concerning the study's data processing: Nucleated cell counts per sample were estimated from amplification of reference gene primers within the assay. Sequence reads were collapsed and filtered to measure the absolute abundance of every unique TCRbeta CDR3 rearrangement. Productive Simpson clonality was computed per sample as the square root of Simpson's diversity index over productive rearrangements. Not all clones reach the TCRdb copy of this immuneACCESS table, which keeps in-frame sequences only. Checked studies attribute under half of the gap to unresolved V genes and leave the rest unexplained. D and trimming come from the DNA, and the V and J calls and clone size come from that table. The sample table lists about 210,000 clones, 75% to 90% of them with a count of one. The ten largest make up roughly 0.69% of the sample.

The CDR3 spans 11 residues, from the cysteine through the phenylalanine. Only the CDR3 DNA is retained, 33 bases long and in frame from the first base. V and J lose 3 bases and 7 bases, and a span of 9 bases separates them. From a lookup of the germline V gene (reference sequence), CDR1 and CDR2 are GTSNPN and SVGIG. In this chain, TRBV30 is recombined with TRBJ1-1, with an unclear D gene assignment. The TCR comes from a man between 35 and 55 years old with acute or convalescent COVID-19. The material sequenced was peripheral blood. The CDR3 reads as follows: CAWSLGGEAFF. The sequenced DNA: TGTGCCTGGAGCCTCGGCGGTGAAGCTTTCTTT.